This T cell receptor (beta chain) was sequenced in a study of blood T cells in healthy people across ages (dated by TCRdb to about 2015). With respect to the entire study: In model experiments, template switching captured about one uniquely barcoded TCR beta cDNA molecule for every two T cells. Using deep sequencing normalized with unique cDNA molecular identifiers, the study measured how TCR beta repertoire diversity changes with age. To avoid experimental bias, donors of different ages were spread randomly across the sequencing lanes. Donors were grouped into four age groups: young (average roughly 16 years), middle-aged (over 35), aged (approximately 67) and long-lived (approximately 75). Using the same blood draw, the study looked at two additional independent replicas of 1 million unique cDNA reads for two donors, one aged 18 to 30 and the other aged 80 or older. Overall study results and their limits: Compared with the aged group, more naive CD4+ T cells, fewer expanded clones and increased TCR diversity were shown by the long-lived group, suggesting age selection. Since profiling was done on bulk unsorted PBMCs, naive and antigen-experienced compartments could not be conclusively compared. The CMV infection status of donors was not known, potentially confounding age-related changes in expanded clonotypes. Estimates of total diversity based on one million sequenced T cells were regarded as lower bounds and as underestimates. The percentage of naive T cells measured by flow cytometry correlated strongly with observed TCR beta diversity. As age increased, observed TCR beta diversity per million T cells dropped in a roughly linear way, and a significant reduction was already evident by age 40.

Germline trimming: 1 base from V, 5 bases from J; junction bases outside gene matches: 11. Taken from cysteine to phenylalanine, the CDR3 has 16 residues. Only the CDR3 part of the read is kept: 48 bases, read in frame from the first base. Sequences LNHNV (CDR1) and YYDKDF (CDR2) are obtained from the germline V gene (reference sequence). The table lists this clonotype with many counts. Its antigen is currently not known. Base quality data are lacking; no much larger clone is found one base away. The library was generated by 5' RACE. The reads were generated on an Illumina HiSeq 2500. A second about 7 to 11 cycle PCR used a sample-barcoded 5' primer and a J-beta primer mix. A unique molecular identifier was introduced onto each TCR beta cDNA molecule by a template-switch 5' adaptor carrying 12 random nucleotides. Each sample yielded at least 3 million CDR3-containing paired-end reads. First-strand cDNA synthesis was performed from all RNA using the Mint cDNA synthesis kit, with priming by a TRBC-specific oligonucleotide. Following uracil-DNA glycosylase treatment, all cDNA underwent a first 18-cycle PCR with the universal primers M1SS and BC2_uni_R. Per the source publication's procedure: Normalization of each sample was performed by random selection of 1 million high-quality reads, each carrying a distinct molecular identifier. Reads sharing molecular identifiers were discarded rather than binned into consensus sequences. MiTCR, with a Q25 quality threshold and the strictest error-elimination algorithm, was used for CDR3 identification, clonotype clustering and error correction. A nonparametric unseen species model using Euler transformation provided a lower-bound estimate of total TCR beta diversity. Through fastp at Q25 and MiXCR, TCRdb rebuilt clones from the public reads, retaining in-frame beta chains. Each CDR3 protein appears once, grouped with its most common genes and DNA. The V and J calls were determined by TCRdb, not by the authors. This sample gives about 1 million distinct CDR3 sequences in total; more than 35% of them show up just once. The ten largest clones take up under 20% of the sample.

Donors were 35 to 40 systemically healthy Caucasian individuals from Russia aged roughly 6 to 95 years. Approximately 9.3 milliliters of peripheral blood were drawn from each donor into EDTA-treated Vacutainer tubes. Ficoll-Paque density-gradient centrifugation was used to isolate PBMCs, with at least 6.5 million per sample. Total RNA, at least 5 micrograms per sample, was extracted from PBMCs with Trizol reagent. The percentages of naive CD45RAhigh/CD27high T cells were determined by flow cytometry on a PBMC aliquot from every donor. The rearrangement joined TRBV15 to TRBJ2-7; TRBD2 aligns with 7 central bases. The sequence derives from an older woman in good health. Sample: blood. The nucleotides read TGTGCCACCAGCAGAGCTTTGGCGGGAGTGAGGGACGAGCAGTACTTC. It translates as CATSRALAGVRDEQYF. The CDR3 plus the reference TRBV15 and TRBJ2-7 genes for the other parts give the full variable domain: DAMVIQNPRYQVTQFGKPVTLSCSQTLNHNVMYWYQQKSSQAPKLLFHYYDKDFNNEADTPDNFQSRRPNTSFCFLDIRSPGLGDTAMYLCATSRALAGVRDEQYFGPGTRLTVT.